This TCR beta chain was recovered during a study of regulatory T cells in long-lasting Graves disease (dated by TCRdb to about 2021). At the level of the whole study: Newly diagnosed Graves' disease patients had taken antithyroid drugs for less than 3 months. The study was registered as a clinical trial and conducted in China. This study used TCR sequencing and RNA sequencing of peripheral blood to compare persistent Graves' disease patients against newly diagnosed Graves' disease patients. A total of some 33 samples were covered by TCR sequencing, comprising roughly 13 persistent and some 20 newly diagnosed Graves' disease patients. Overall study outcomes, separate from this receptor: Only the TCR beta chain was sequenced and analyzed. Compared with newly diagnosed patients, patients with persistent Graves' disease had lower TCR Shannon entropy and fewer highly expanded clones, which suggests clonal expansion. TRBV28, TRBJ1-2 and TRBJ2-5 were preferentially used in persistent disease, while TRBV20-1 and TRBJ2-1 were favored in newly diagnosed disease. Because the primary lesion, thyroid tissue, could not be accessed, the study looked at peripheral blood alone. A larger number of public clonotypes was shared among persistent patients (more than 2,500) than among newly diagnosed patients (approximately 1,000). As a limitation, the authors acknowledged that the small sample size may reduce accuracy.

Receptor libraries were prepared by multiplex PCR. Sequencing used an Illumina HiSeq 4000. CDR3 regions were amplified by Arm-PCR with iRepertoire HTBI primers to construct TCR beta libraries. Before sequencing, the PCR products went through gel purification. Concerning the study's data processing: Gene usage analysis of CDR3 amino acid clonotypes used the roughly 60 TRBV and some 13 TRBJ segments found across samples. COPE and FqMerger were used to merge the filtered high-quality paired reads into contigs. Contigs were aligned with BLAST to IMGT TRBV, TRBD and TRBJ reference genes, and CDR3 was defined per IMGT. Clonotypes above 0.1% frequency were classified as highly expanded clones. Shannon entropy served as the measure of repertoire diversity, while the Gini coefficient captured V-J evenness. A clonotype was considered public if more than one individual shared it. TCRdb cleaned the public reads at Q25 with fastp, built clones with MiXCR and kept in-frame beta chains. Records with the same CDR3 protein are collapsed into one entry carrying the most frequent genes and DNA. It is TCRdb's table, rather than the study itself, that gives the V and J calls and clone size. The sample table records about 400,000 distinct CDR3 sequences; 15% of these occur just once. The top ten hold about 8.3% of the sample.

From its cysteine to its phenylalanine, the CDR3 spans 15 amino acids. The read is trimmed to its CDR3 DNA, 45 bases read in frame from base 1. Trimming removed 3 bases from V and 2 bases from J; the gene matches leave 7 bases unexplained. From a lookup of the germline V gene (reference sequence), CDR1 and CDR2 are SGHNT and YYREEE. The sample's time point label, in plain terms: newly diagnosed GD, antithyroid drugs for less than 3 months. For both TCR sequencing and RNA sequencing, RNA was extracted from PBMCs in TRIzol. Graves' disease was diagnosed according to American Thyroid Association guidelines. Recruitment of patients was carried out at an endocrinology department in Xi'an, China. Each patient gave roughly 10 milliliters of peripheral blood, collected in an EDTA anticoagulant tube. Ficoll Paque Plus density gradient separation was used to isolate PBMCs, and no additional T cell sorting was done. An Agilent 2100 Bioanalyzer and agarose gel were used to check RNA quality, and a NanoDrop 2000 was used to measure RNA concentration.

This clonotype has a handful of counts. Its antigen is unknown. No base-level quality is on record; no much larger clone is a single base apart. These same data were also listed under a study on T cells in Graves' hyperthyroidism and ophthalmopathy. As that second study puts it: Stable Graves' hyperthyroidism was defined as no progression to ophthalmopathy during 18 months of follow-up. Hyperthyroidism patients were newly diagnosed, with disease duration under 2 months, and aged 18 to 65 years. The study excluded patients with uncontrolled infections, other autoimmune diseases, pregnancy or lactation. Diagnoses were established on the basis of clinical symptoms, serum thyroxine and TRAb, thyroid ultrasound, and orbital computed tomography. For the first round of RT-PCR on the TCR CDR3, the HTBI primer set was used together with the Qiagen OneStep RT-PCR kit. Blood samples also contained most of the expanded thyroid clonotypes (frequency above 0.001), which suggests that blood repertoires may reflect thyroid immune responses. In cross-validation, a model built on a 13 V-J signature told ophthalmopathy apart from stable hyperthyroidism with about 90% sensitivity and around 81% specificity, and in testing the same model reached 80%/75%. In validation, the model predicted progression to ophthalmopathy with just under 71% sensitivity and approximately 74% specificity, a median of 6.5 months before onset. A discovery cohort of roughly 100 patients, 43 with Graves' ophthalmopathy and approximately 60 with stable Graves' hyperthyroidism, was used to find distinguishing TCR V-J signatures. An independent validation cohort of about 20 hyperthyroidism patients and about 16 patients who later progressed to ophthalmopathy tested prospective prediction of ophthalmopathy. The 100 discovery patients were randomly split 7:3 into training and test sets. The study also compared thyroid tissue and blood T-cell repertoires from 5 to 7 Graves' hyperthyroidism patients. After blood sampling, hyperthyroidism patients were treated with methimazole at a starting dose of 30 mg daily, and ophthalmopathy patients were treated with high-dose intravenous methylprednisolone. A second multiplex PCR round built the libraries, followed by size selection and purification. Sequencing of the libraries was done on an Illumina HiSeq2000 using paired-end 100 bp reads. SOAPnuke was used to process the raw data, with reads discarded if the reads contained adapters or uncalled bases, had a mean Phred below 15, or lacked an exact constant-primer or identifier match. High-quality paired reads were merged using COPE v1.2.5, and each unique nucleotide sequence was defined as a clonotype. MiTCR v1.1 was used to align clonotypes to the IMGT TRBV, TRBD and TRBJ reference segments. Only V-J combinations with frequency above 0.0001, covering about 99% of repertoires, were analysed. The TCS score was defined as F50 (clonal expansion) divided by E x V (chaos), with BLOSUM62-based TCRdist calculated between CDR3 peptides within each V-J. Welch's t-statistics and random forest reduced roughly 500 V-J features to 10 to 15, which were used in a naive Bayes classifier (R e1071). No statistical method was used to set the sample size in advance, and investigators knew the group allocation. TCR Vbeta CDR3 sequencing of 120 to 150 peripheral blood samples (43 ophthalmopathy, about 75 hyperthyroidism and approximately 17 progressor patients) is reported in the paper.

The sequence was obtained from a woman aged 40 to 50 with Graves disease. Donor details come from another sample of the same person, matched by shared clones. Sequencing used peripheral blood mononuclear cells (PBMCs), obtained at new diagnosis, from a patient treated with antithyroid drugs. The receptor chain draws on TRBV5-4 and TRBJ2-7; the central 8 bases match TRBD2. The CDR3 region has the sequence CASSSKAGDPYEQYF. The nucleotide sequence reads as follows: TGTGCCAGCAGCTCGAAAGCGGGGGACCCCTACGAGCAGTACTTC.